Detailed here is one TCR beta chain. Its matching antigen is unknown. Clones were read by immunoSEQ multiplex PCR, and TCRdb kept only the in-frame ones, dropping some. The table includes under 40,000 clones, about 96% detected once. The data derive from a study of circulating and synovial CD4+ cells in juvenile arthritis. General study findings and limits: Circulating pathogenic-like lymphocytes shared a substantially higher fraction of CDR3 sequences with synovium than bulk blood.

CDR1 and CDR2 from the germline V gene are MNHNY and SVGAGI (reference sequence). V was clipped by 2 bases and J by 6 bases, with 5 bases between them. The CDR3 length is 13 residues. The TCR sequence derives from a human donor with juvenile idiopathic arthritis. Material: CD4+ T cells from blood. This chain links TRBV6-6 with TRBJ1-6; no clear D. The CDR3 DNA is TGTGCCAGCAGTTACAGGAGTAATTCACCCCTCCACTTT. This gives the protein CASSYRSNSPLHF.